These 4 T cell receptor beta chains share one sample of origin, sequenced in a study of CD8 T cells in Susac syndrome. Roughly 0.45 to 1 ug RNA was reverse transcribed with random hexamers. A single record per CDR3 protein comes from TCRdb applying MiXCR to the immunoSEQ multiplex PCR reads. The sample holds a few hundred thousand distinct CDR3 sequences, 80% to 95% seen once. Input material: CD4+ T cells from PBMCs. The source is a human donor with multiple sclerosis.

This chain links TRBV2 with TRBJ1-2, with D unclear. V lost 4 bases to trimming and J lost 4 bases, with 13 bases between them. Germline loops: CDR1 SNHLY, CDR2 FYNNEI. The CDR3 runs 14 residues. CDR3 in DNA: TGTGCCAGCAGTGTTTCTGGGTTCGGCTATGGCTACACCTTC. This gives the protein CASSVSGFGYGYTF.

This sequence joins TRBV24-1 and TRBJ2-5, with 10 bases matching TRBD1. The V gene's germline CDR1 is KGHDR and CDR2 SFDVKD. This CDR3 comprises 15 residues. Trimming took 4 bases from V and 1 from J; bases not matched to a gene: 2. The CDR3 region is CATSDRTGGQETQYF. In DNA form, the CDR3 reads TGTGCCACCAGTGACCGGACAGGGGGCCAAGAGACCCAGTACTTC.

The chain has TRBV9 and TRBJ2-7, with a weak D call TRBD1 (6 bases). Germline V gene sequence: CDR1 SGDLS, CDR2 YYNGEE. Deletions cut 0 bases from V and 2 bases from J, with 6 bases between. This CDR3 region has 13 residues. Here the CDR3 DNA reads TGTGCCAGCAGCGTAGGGGGGCCCTACGAGCAGTACTTC. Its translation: CASSVGGPYEQYF.

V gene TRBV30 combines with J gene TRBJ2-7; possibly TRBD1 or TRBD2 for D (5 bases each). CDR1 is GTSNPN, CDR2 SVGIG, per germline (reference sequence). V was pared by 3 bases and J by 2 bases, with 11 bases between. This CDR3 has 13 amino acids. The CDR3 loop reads CAWRRGPTYEQYF. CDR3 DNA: TGTGCCTGGAGGAGGGGACCTACCTACGAGCAGTACTTC.